The source of this T cell receptor (beta chain) is a study of T cell changes during pregnancy in multiple sclerosis. Assay: immunoSEQ multiplex PCR; the TCRdb copy retains only in-frame clones and omits some. The sample carries tens of thousands of clones, 92% recorded once. Germline loops: CDR1 SNHLY, CDR2 FYNNEI. The CDR3 spans 12 residues. The germline V and J ends were trimmed by 4 bases and 6 bases, with 9 bases remaining between them. The sample was peripheral blood, taken in the second trimester of pregnancy. This clonotype was sampled from a female donor with multiple sclerosis, enrolled in a pregnancy study. V gene TRBV2 combines with J gene TRBJ1-2; no clear D gene. CDR3 coding DNA: TGTGCCAGCAGTGTCCGGGGAGATGGCTACACCTTC. This gives the protein CASSVRGDGYTF.